These 7 T cell receptor beta chains originate from one sample sequenced in a study of T cell changes during pregnancy in multiple sclerosis. Here immunoSEQ multiplex PCR was the method, and the copy in TCRdb shows in-frame clones only, minus some. This table holds 45,000 to 65,000 clones, around 90% found once. The input for sequencing was CD4+ T cells from peripheral blood mononuclear cells, taken in the second trimester of pregnancy. The receptors derive from a female donor with multiple sclerosis, enrolled in a pregnancy study.

This chain uses TRBV2 with TRBJ2-7; the match to TRBD1 covers 7 bases. The J segment lost 0 bases and the V segment lost 6 bases, leaving 2 bases of the junction unmatched. The CDR3 covers 13 residues. Per germline, CDR1 SNHLY and CDR2 FYNNEI. CDR3 sequence: CASRTGFSYEQYF. CDR3 bases: TGTGCCAGCAGGACAGGGTTCTCCTACGAGCAGTACTTC.

CDR3 DNA: TGTGCCAGCAGCTTAGCGCTTTCGGACACCCTCGAGCAGTACTTC. It yields the protein CASSLALSDTLEQYF. The genes are TRBV7-9 and TRBJ2-7, with TRBD1 as a possible D gene (5 bases). The V gene's germline CDR1 is SEHNR and CDR2 FQNEAQ (reference sequence). Trimming removed 0 bases at V and 6 bases at J, with 15 bases between. The CDR3 extends over 15 amino acids.

The rearrangement links TRBV2 to TRBJ1-2, with 11 nucleotides matching TRBD1. This CDR3 spans 13 amino acids. With 8 bases clipped from V and 8 bases from J, the junction kept 7 bases outside the gene matches. Per germline, CDR1 SNHLY and CDR2 FYNNEI. The CDR3 sequence: CASDGTGGTGYTF. Here the CDR3 DNA reads TGTGCCAGCGACGGGACAGGGGGGACCGGCTACACCTTC.

The rearrangement uses TRBV19 and TRBJ1-4; TRBD1 aligns across 11 bases. Germline V gives CDR1 LNHDA, CDR2 SQIVND (reference sequence). V shed 7 bases, J shed 10 bases, and the junction held 11 bases outside the gene matches. This CDR3 spans 15 amino acids. The CDR3 reads CASTQPDRGLGKLFF. As DNA, the CDR3 is TGTGCCAGTACCCAACCGGACAGGGGGCTAGGAAAACTGTTTTTT.

This chain uses TRBV6-5 with TRBJ2-6, with TRBD1 identical over 8 bases. Germline V gene lookup returns CDR1 MNHEY and CDR2 SVGAGI. The J segment lost 2 bases and the V segment lost 6 bases, leaving 6 bases of the junction unmatched. The CDR3 runs 16 residues. The CDR3 DNA sequence: TGTGCCAGCAGCTACAGGGGGTCTGCTGGGGCCAACGTCCTGACTTTC. It encodes CASSYRGSAGANVLTF.

V usage is TRBV7-2 and J usage is TRBJ2-7, with 9 bases aligning to TRBD2. This CDR3 is built from 15 residues. Germline CDR1 is SGHTA and CDR2 is FQGNSA. The ends lost 5 bases at V and 6 bases at J; junction bases unmatched: 11. CDR3 residues: CASSRPPGLASEQYF. The CDR3 region has the DNA TGTGCCAGCAGCAGGCCACCGGGACTAGCTAGCGAGCAGTACTTC.

The chain recombines TRBV7-3 with TRBJ2-2, with D possibly matching TRBD1 (5 bases). Germline V gene sequence: CDR1 SGHTA, CDR2 FQGTGA. The ends were cut back, 3 bases at V and 3 bases at J, with 8 bases in the middle. The CDR3 length is 14 residues. Written as DNA, the CDR3 is TGTGCCAGCAGCTTCGACAGAGACACCGGGGAGCTGTTTTTT. As protein: CASSFDRDTGELFF.